This TCR beta chain was sequenced in a study of T cells in Graves' hyperthyroidism and ophthalmopathy. Study-wide points: In the blood, most expanded thyroid clonotypes above 0.001 appeared as well.

RNA transcripts were the template for amplifying TCR beta CDR3 regions. The HTBI primer set served for first-round RT-PCR of the TCR CDR3. TCRdb passed the multiplex PCR reads through MiXCR, listing each CDR3 protein once. This table holds about 380,000 distinct CDR3 sequences, 11% to 15% found once. This clonotype was seen ten or more times. Its antigen is still unknown. Germline CDR1 SEHNR, CDR2 FQNEAQ (reference sequence). The CDR3 consists of 17 residues. J gave up 6 bases and V 0 bases, and 12 bases lay outside the gene matches. Stable Graves' hyperthyroidism meant no ophthalmopathy progression within 18 months. Patients aged 18 to 65 had newly diagnosed hyperthyroidism that had lasted under 2 months. Diagnostic decisions used clinical symptoms, serum thyroxine and TRAb, thyroid ultrasound and orbital computed tomography.

The receptor was isolated from a woman in her sixties with Graves' hyperthyroidism. The chain has TRBV7-9 and TRBJ2-7; 9 bases are shared with TRBD1. Sequencing used blood. Here the CDR3 reads CASSLAGWGQGRREQYF. The CDR3 coding sequence is TGTGCCAGCAGCTTAGCGGGATGGGGACAGGGTCGTCGCGAGCAGTACTTC. The full variable domain, with the rest looked up from reference TRBV7-9 and TRBJ2-7, is DTGVSQNPRHKITKRGQNVTFRCDPISEHNRLYWYRQTLGQGPEFLTYFQNEAQLEKSRLLSDRFSAERPKGSFSTLEIQRTEQGDSAMYLCASSLAGWGQGRREQYFGPGTRLTVT.